This T cell receptor (beta chain) appears in the sequencing data of a study of T cells in narcolepsy. CDR3 length: 14 residues. Trimming stripped 0 bases from V and 1 base from J, with 7 bases between. Germline loops: CDR1 MGHRA, CDR2 YSYEKL. Sequenced by immunoSEQ multiplex PCR; TCRdb stores in-frame clones only, minus some. The profile shows tens of thousands of clones, 88% of them singletons. This TCR was sampled from a human donor with narcolepsy. The rearrangement uses TRBV4-1 and TRBJ2-7; D gene uncertain. The sample taken for sequencing was CD45RA- memory CD4+ T cells from PBMCs. CDR3 in amino acids: CASSQESRSYEQYF. The CDR3 coding sequence is TGCGCCAGCAGCCAAGAATCGCGGTCCTACGAGCAGTACTTC.